Following are 14 T cell receptor beta chains from one sample sequenced in a study of regulatory T cells in long-lasting Graves disease. HTBI primers from iRepertoire and Arm-PCR of CDR3 regions yielded the TCR beta libraries. Each CDR3 protein is one row after TCRdb ran MiXCR on the multiplex PCR reads. The sample yields approximately 300,000 distinct CDR3 sequences, 15% to 20% seen once. The sample's time point: newly diagnosed GD, antithyroid drugs for less than 3 months. PBMC RNA served as the TCR library source. This material consisted of peripheral blood mononuclear cells (PBMCs), taken at new diagnosis, from a patient treated with antithyroid drugs. These receptors were obtained from a female donor with Graves disease.

This sequence joins TRBV7-2 and TRBJ1-5; TRBD1 might be the D (5 bases). V lost 5 bases and J lost 2, with 10 bases in between. The CDR3 covers 14 residues. Looked up from germline, CDR1 is SGHTA and CDR2 is FQGNSA. CDR3 DNA: TGTGCCAGCAGCCTAGGCAGGGGCAATCAGCCCCAGCATTTT. It specifies CASSLGRGNQPQHF.

The table lists this clonotype with many counts. The rearrangement joins TRBV29-1 to TRBJ2-2; D remains ambiguous. The CDR3 has 11 residues. Trimming shortened V by 4 bases and J by 5 bases, and 5 bases separated the two germline ends. Germline V gene data show CDR1 as SQVTM and CDR2 as ANQGSEA. CDR3 loop: CSVAATGELFF. CDR3 bases: TGCAGCGTTGCAGCTACCGGGGAGCTGTTTTTT.

The chain joins TRBV18 to TRBJ2-2; TRBD2 is a possible D gene (6 bases). The CDR3 consists of 17 residues. Trimming took off 2 bases at V and 5 bases at J, with 18 bases between the two ends. Germline CDR1 is KGHSH and CDR2 is LQKENI. The CDR3 region is CASSPVVAIAATGELFF. The CDR3 bases are TGTGCCAGCTCACCAGTGGTGGCAATAGCGGCAACCGGGGAGCTGTTTTTT.

This clonotype was found many times. The chain carries TRBV7-2 and TRBJ2-2; 9 bases agree with TRBD1. The CDR3 runs 14 residues. With 3 bases clipped from V and 7 bases from J, the junction kept 3 bases outside the gene matches. Germline loops: CDR1 SGHTA, CDR2 FQGNSA. Written as DNA, the CDR3 is TGTGCCAGCAGCTTGGGACAGGGCAGCGGGGAGCTGTTTTTT. Translation: CASSLGQGSGELFF.

This clonotype was counted ten times or more. The chain has TRBV30 and TRBJ1-2; tentative D call: TRBD1 (5 bases). The CDR3 totals 12 residues. V lost 2 bases and J 5 bases, leaving 9 bases between the germline ends. Germline assignment: CDR1 GTSNPN and CDR2 SVGIG (reference sequence). The CDR3 loop reads CAWSRGNYGYTF. DNA of the CDR3: TGTGCCTGGAGTCGGGGGAATTATGGCTACACCTTC.

As regards this clonotype: A much larger clone sits a single nucleotide away, making a read error possible. CDR3 loop: CSARDQGSPGYERYF. DNA of the CDR3: TGCAGTGCTAGAGATCAAGGGTCCCCCGGCTACGAGCGGTACTTC. The chain combines TRBV20-1 with TRBJ2-7; D not resolved. The CDR3 has 15 residues. In germline, CDR1 is DFQATT, CDR2 SNEGSKA (reference sequence).

The rearrangement links TRBV30 to TRBJ1-6; weak D call: TRBD1 (6 bases). V was trimmed by 3 bases and J by 3 bases, leaving 15 bases between them. This CDR3 has 16 amino acids. Germline values: CDR1 GTSNPN, CDR2 SVGIG (reference sequence). The CDR3 DNA sequence: TGTGCCTGGAGCCGGACAGATGGGATCTATAATTCACCCCTCCACTTT. This sequence encodes CAWSRTDGIYNSPLHF.

Many counts were recorded for this clonotype. The chain employs TRBV7-2 and TRBJ2-1, with TRBD2 identical over 8 bases. The CDR3 loop spans 18 amino acids. CDR1 and CDR2 (germline): SGHTA, FQGNSA. The junction had 18 bases not matched to a gene; V was cut back by 6 bases and J by 5 bases. CDR3 nucleotide sequence: TGTGCCAGCAGTTTTATATCACCGGGGGGGGCATGGGACAATGAGCAGTTCTTC. This encodes CASSFISPGGAWDNEQFF.

This chain links TRBV10-3 with TRBJ2-2, with D unclear. Germline V gene sequence: CDR1 ENHRY, CDR2 SYGVKD. This CDR3 spans 12 amino acids. V lost 0 bases and J lost 6, with 2 bases in between. Here the CDR3 DNA reads TGTGCCATCAGTGAGTCCGCCGGGGAGCTGTTTTTT. This codes for CAISESAGELFF.

This clonotype appeared a single time. The CDR3 DNA reads TGCGCCAGCAGCTTCGACAGGGGCCCGCTTAATTCACCCCTCCACTTT. It encodes CASSFDRGPLNSPLHF. V usage is TRBV5-1 and J usage is TRBJ1-6, with 8 bases that match TRBD1. V gave up 2 bases and J gave up 6 bases; unmatched junction bases: 7. The CDR3 totals 16 residues. Per germline, CDR1 SGHRS and CDR2 YFSETQ.

This clonotype came up many times. The rearrangement links TRBV20-1 to TRBJ1-1, with 11 bases lining up with TRBD1. V lost 1 base and J lost 10; bases outside the gene matches: 5. The CDR3 is 13 residues long. CDR1 and CDR2 from the germline V gene are DFQATT and SNEGSKA (reference sequence). The chain's CDR3 is CSARVGQGAGAFF. The CDR3 DNA is TGCAGTGCTAGAGTTGGACAGGGGGCCGGAGCTTTCTTT.

This clonotype has only a few counts. The chain uses TRBV7-2 and TRBJ2-7, with TRBD2 matching over 11 bases. Unmatched junction bases numbered 6, after V lost 5 bases and J lost 0 bases. CDR3 length: 16 amino acids. From germline, CDR1 is SGHTA and CDR2 FQGNSA. CDR3 sequence reads: CASSHLAGGISYEQYF. The DNA for the CDR3 is TGTGCCAGCAGCCACCTAGCGGGAGGAATCTCCTACGAGCAGTACTTC.

The V call is TRBV4-1, the J call TRBJ2-4, with no clear D. V was cut by 2 bases and J by 0 bases, with 8 bases left in between. The length of the CDR3 is 15 residues. Per germline, CDR1 MGHRA and CDR2 YSYEKL. In DNA, the CDR3 is TGCGCCAGCAGCCAAATCACCCTAGCCAAAAACATTCAGTACTTC. Protein product: CASSQITLAKNIQYF.

This clonotype was seen repeatedly, ten times or more. CDR3 sequence (DNA): TGTGCCAGCAGTTTAACCGGGGGTAATTCACCCCTCCACTTT. Its protein is CASSLTGGNSPLHF. The V and J genes are TRBV12-3 or TRBV12-4 and TRBJ1-6; weak D call: TRBD1 (5 bases). V lost 2 bases and J lost 6, with 8 bases in between. CDR3 length equals 14 residues.